This T cell receptor beta chain is from a study of T cells in Graves' hyperthyroidism and ophthalmopathy. Study at large: Pretreatment peripheral blood was obtained at initial diagnosis.

Diagnoses were made from clinical symptoms, serum measures (thyroxine and TRAb), thyroid ultrasound and orbital computed tomography. This clonotype was seen only a few times. TCR beta CDR3 region amplification was performed from RNA transcripts. HTBI primers were employed in a first-round RT-PCR of the TCR CDR3. TCRdb re-called the multiplex PCR reads with MiXCR, one entry per CDR3 protein. The table includes approximately 720,000 distinct CDR3 sequences, around 20% detected once. Trimming took 3 bases from V and 0 from J, leaving 7 bases between them. The CDR3 is 14 amino acids. Germline V gene sequence: CDR1 SGHDT, CDR2 YYEEEE.

The chain links TRBV5-6 to TRBJ1-5, with D unclear. This receptor was taken from a woman in her 50s with Graves' hyperthyroidism that later progressed to Graves' ophthalmopathy. Material: blood. The DNA for the CDR3 is TGTGCCAGCAGCTGGCGGGGTAGCAATCAGCCCCAGCATTTT. This codes for CASSWRGSNQPQHF.